These T cell receptor beta chains were read from a single sample in a study of shared clonotypes between healthy human individuals. Measured with immunoSEQ multiplex PCR; TCRdb has only the in-frame clones, and not every one. This table holds millions of clones, roughly 95% found once. What was sequenced was naive CD4+ T cells sorted from blood. The receptor set was obtained from a man younger than 35 in good health. Both conserved end residues are part of each CDR3. A D gene is named only where the DNA matches it firmly. The listing skips clone size in some rows; elsewhere it reads once, few, many or a size class.

>-|-|TRBJ2-5|TRBV6-5
CASSRGGRLGETQYF
TGTGCCAGCAGCCGTGGAGGGCGACTGGGGGAGACCCAGTACTTC
>TRBD1|-|TRBJ2-7|TRBV11-2
CASSLRSLPGQGDEQYF
TGTGCCAGCAGCTTACGATCCCTGCCGGGACAGGGGGACGAGCAGTACTTC
>TRBD1|-|TRBJ2-1|TRBV30
CASSRGDRVSNEQFF
TGTGCCAGTAGTAGGGGGGACAGGGTTAGCAATGAGCAGTTCTTC
>TRBD1|once|TRBJ1-3|TRBV9
CASSVGQGFSGNTIYF
TGTGCCAGCAGCGTCGGACAGGGATTTTCTGGAAACACCATATATTTT
>-|-|TRBJ2-1|TRBV2
CASSQADYGVFF
TGTGCCAGCAGCCAAGCCGACTATGGGGTGTTCTTC
>-|-|TRBJ2-5|TRBV10-2
CASSEGLLQETQYF
TGCGCCAGCAGTGAGGGGCTACTCCAAGAGACCCAGTACTTC
>TRBD1|-|TRBJ1-3|TRBV7-9
CASSSTGYSGNTIYF
TGTGCCAGCAGCTCGACAGGGTACTCGGGCAACACCATATATTTT
>-|once|TRBJ2-7|TRBV6-5
CASSYSPGGYEQYF
TGTGCCAGCAGTTACTCGCCAGGAGGCTACGAGCAGTACTTC
>TRBD2|-|TRBJ2-3|TRBV6-9
CASSSPGCGRVSDTQYF
TGTGCCAGCAGTTCCCCGGGGTGCGGGAGGGTCTCAGATACGCAGTATTTT
>-|once|TRBJ2-1|TRBV6-5
CASSSIGDEQFF
TGTGCCAGCAGTTCAATAGGTGATGAGCAGTTCTTC
>-|once|TRBJ1-4|TRBV5-1
CASSWDGRGNEKLFF
TGCGCCAGCAGCTGGGACGGCCGAGGTAATGAAAAACTGTTTTTT
>-|-|TRBJ2-7|TRBV6-1
CASSERGTYEQYF
TGTGCCAGCAGTGAAAGGGGTACCTACGAGCAGTACTTC
>-|-|TRBJ1-2|TRBV28
CASSSASDYGYTF
TGTGCCAGCAGTTCCGCATCCGATTATGGCTACACCTTC
>-|-|TRBJ1-2|TRBV28
CASSFGGNYGYTF
TGTGCCAGCAGTTTTGGAGGGAACTATGGCTACACCTTC
>-|once|TRBJ1-3|TRBV5-4
CASSPATSGGNTIYF
TGTGCCAGCAGCCCCGCTACCAGCGGGGGAAACACCATATATTTT
>TRBD2|-|TRBJ2-7|TRBV20-1
CSASGGAEQYF
TGCAGTGCTAGCGGGGGGGCCGAGCAGTACTTC
>-|-|TRBJ2-5|TRBV19
CASSMGSLFGIGETQYF
TGTGCCAGTAGTATGGGGAGCTTATTTGGGATTGGAGAGACCCAGTACTTC
>TRBD1|few|TRBJ1-2|TRBV9
CASSVGWGQSYGYTF
TGTGCCAGCAGCGTAGGATGGGGACAGTCCTATGGCTACACCTTC
>TRBD2|-|TRBJ2-5|TRBV2
CASTVNAGGETQYF
TGTGCCAGCACCGTGAATGCGGGAGGGGAGACCCAGTACTTC
>-|once|TRBJ1-1|TRBV30
CAWSVLPGSGEAFF
TGTGCCTGGAGTGTACTTCCGGGGTCTGGTGAAGCTTTCTTT
>-|-|TRBJ2-7|TRBV11-3
CASSSGSPYEQYF
TGTGCCAGCAGCTCAGGGAGCCCCTACGAGCAGTACTTC
>TRBD2|-|TRBJ2-5|TRBV2
CASSEALAGGSIETQYF
TGTGCCAGCAGTGAAGCACTAGCGGGGGGGTCTATCGAGACCCAGTACTTC
>-|-|TRBJ1-3|TRBV30
CAWSVLGSTIYF
TGTGCCTGGAGTGTACTTGGGAGCACCATATATTTT
>TRBD2|-|TRBJ2-7|TRBV27
CAGRTQRLAGDSYEQYF
TGTGCCGGTCGTACCCAGAGGCTAGCGGGGGACTCCTACGAGCAGTACTTC
>-|-|TRBJ1-5|TRBV30
CAWSAGYGQPQHF
TGTGCCTGGAGTGCGGGGTACGGACAGCCCCAGCATTTT
>TRBD1|-|TRBJ2-5|TRBV11-2
CASSLVNGQGQGETQYF
TGTGCCAGCAGCTTAGTGAACGGACAGGGGCAGGGAGAGACCCAGTACTTC
>-|-|TRBJ2-5|TRBV4-3
CASSINGGTQYF
TGCGCCAGCAGTATAAATGGGGGGACCCAGTACTTC
>TRBD1|-|TRBJ1-5|TRBV9
CASSRGGQSNQPQHF
TGTGCCAGCAGTCGGGGGGGACAGAGCAATCAGCCCCAGCATTTT
>-|-|TRBJ1-5|TRBV29-1
CSVEDPGGPQHF
TGCAGCGTTGAAGATCCCGGGGGGCCCCAGCATTTT
>-|-|TRBJ2-2|TRBV12-2
CASRSHRANTGELFF
TGTGCAAGTCGCTCACACAGGGCGAACACCGGGGAGCTGTTTTTT
>-|-|TRBJ1-6|TRBV9
CASSPLLGPNSPLHF
TGTGCCAGCAGCCCACTCCTCGGGCCAAATTCACCCCTCCACTTT
>-|-|TRBJ2-7|TRBV5-6
CASSPGLAYEQYF
TGTGCCAGCAGCCCGGGACTCGCCTACGAGCAGTACTTC
>-|-|TRBJ1-4|TRBV27
CASSLTATNEKLFF
TGTGCCAGCAGTTTAACTGCAACTAATGAAAAACTGTTTTTT
>TRBD2|-|TRBJ2-7|TRBV7-3
CASSLAGLNSYEQYF
TGTGCCAGCAGCTTAGCGGGACTAAATTCCTACGAGCAGTACTTC
>TRBD1|-|TRBJ1-1|TRBV11-2
CASRYYSGTGEAFF
TGTGCCAGCAGATACTATTCCGGGACAGGGGAAGCTTTCTTT
>-|-|TRBJ2-7|TRBV18
CASSPQGLTYEQYF
TGTGCCAGCTCACCACAGGGGCTTACCTACGAGCAGTACTTC
>-|once|TRBJ1-5|TRBV28
CASSKYRDGNQPQHF
TGTGCCAGCAGTAAGTACAGGGATGGCAATCAGCCCCAGCATTTT